This T cell receptor (beta chain) was retrieved from a study of technical replicates of blood from several donors. CDR3 length equals 17 residues. After removal of 8 bases from V and 1 base from J, the junction contained 10 bases not matched to a gene. Looked up from germline, CDR1 is SNHLY and CDR2 is FYNNEI. The protocol was immunoSEQ multiplex PCR, while the TCRdb copy is restricted to in-frame clones and leaves out a portion. This table holds about 82,000 clones, under 96% found once. The receptor's source is a human donor in good health. The chain uses TRBV2 and TRBJ2-6, with 8 positions matching TRBD1. Material for sequencing was T cells isolated from PBMCs. The CDR3 DNA reads TGTGCCAGCTACTCGACAGGGGCGTTGTCTGGGGCCAACGTCCTGACTTTC. The encoded protein is CASYSTGALSGANVLTF. Using reference TRBV2 and TRBJ2-6 for the parts outside the CDR3, the full variable domain is EPEVTQTPSHQVTQMGQEVILRCVPISNHLYFYWYRQILGQKVEFLVSFYNNEISEKSEIFDDQFSVERPDGSNFTLKIRSTKLEDSAMYFCASYSTGALSGANVLTFGAGSRLTVL.